A single sample is the source of the 13 T cell receptor beta chains below, sequenced in a study of lymphopenia after photon versus proton radiotherapy. Here immunoSEQ multiplex PCR was the method, and the copy in TCRdb shows in-frame clones only, minus some. The sample yields about 55,000 clones, approximately 84% seen once. The specimen comprised peripheral blood, sampled from a patient treated with proton-based radiotherapy. These TCRs come from a man aged 55 to 70 with pancreatic cancer.

Turning to this clone: The junction departs from the called germline gene at one end, perhaps through a read error. This chain uses TRBV5-6 with TRBJ2-7; D is possibly TRBD2 (7 bases). The CDR3 is 14 residues long. CDR1 SGHDT and CDR2 YYEEEE come from the germline V gene. The CDR3 nucleotides are TGTGCCAGCAACTTGGGGGGGGCAGGTTACGAGCAGTACTTC. It encodes CASNLGGAGYEQYF. The full variable domain, its missing parts supplied by reference TRBV5-6 and TRBJ2-7, is DAGVTQSPTHLIKTRGQQVTLRCSPKSGHDTVSWYQQALGQGPQFIFQYYEEEERQRGNFPDRFSGHQFPNYSSELNVNALLLGDSALYLCASNLGGAGYEQYFGPGTRLTVT.

This clone has a single count. The chain combines TRBV9 with TRBJ1-1; no clear D. V lost 0 bases and J 6 bases, leaving 9 bases between the germline ends. The length of the CDR3 is 13 residues. The V gene's germline CDR1 is SGDLS and CDR2 YYNGEE. For the CDR3, the DNA is TGTGCCAGCAGCGTAGTGGGAAAGGCTGAAGCTTTCTTT. Translating it yields CASSVVGKAEAFF. Using reference TRBV9 and TRBJ1-1 for the parts outside the CDR3, the full variable domain is DSGVTQTPKHLITATGQRVTLRCSPRSGDLSVYWYQQSLDQGLQFLIQYYNGEERAKGNILERFSAQQFPDLHSELNLSSLELGDSALYFCASSVVGKAEAFFGQGTRLTVV.

The V gene is TRBV2, the J gene TRBJ2-5; no clear D. Germline-derived CDR1 and CDR2 are SNHLY and FYNNEI. The CDR3 has 13 residues. V was pared by 5 bases and J by 3 bases, with 10 bases between. The CDR3 nucleotides read TGTGCCAGCAGTTTTAAGACCAAAGAGACCCAGTACTTC. The encoded protein is CASSFKTKETQYF.

On this clone: At one of its ends the junction is not consistent with the germline gene, which may arise from a read error. The chain has TRBV5-1 and TRBJ2-7, with 9 bases fitting TRBD1. The CDR3 is 14 residues long. The germline V gene encodes CDR1 SGHRS and CDR2 YFSETQ. This chain's CDR3 is CASSLARGQGISTF. In nucleotides, the CDR3 is TGCGCCAGCAGCTTGGCTCGGGGACAGGGAATATCTACCTTC. Full variable domain (rest looked up from reference TRBV5-1 and TRBJ2-7): KAGVTQTPRYLIKTRGQQVTLSCSPISGHRSVSWYQQTPGQGLQFLFEYFSETQRNKGNFPGRFSGRQFSNSRSEMNVSTLELGDSALYLCASSLARGQGISTFGPGTRLTVT.

V is TRBV27 and J is TRBJ2-3; 7 bases map to TRBD2. Germline CDR1 MNHEY, CDR2 SMNVEV (reference sequence). There are 13 residues in the CDR3. With 5 bases clipped from V and 7 bases from J, the junction kept 6 bases outside the gene matches. The CDR3 DNA reads as TGTGCCAGCAGTCGGACTAGAGAGCATACGCAGTATTTT. Its protein is CASSRTREHTQYF.

The V and J genes are TRBV27 and TRBJ1-2, with D tentatively TRBD1 (6 bases). Germline V gives CDR1 MNHEY, CDR2 SMNVEV (reference sequence). The CDR3 contains 14 residues. V was cut by 3 bases and J by 7 bases, with 15 bases left in between. The CDR3 DNA sequence: TGTGCCAGCAGTTTCCGGGGGCCAAGGAGTGGCTACACCTTC. Its protein is CASSFRGPRSGYTF.

The chain employs TRBV18 and TRBJ1-1, with TRBD1 matching over 7 bases. This CDR3 has 12 amino acids. Germline values: CDR1 KGHSH, CDR2 LQKENI. V lost 5 bases, J lost 8 bases, and 5 bases stayed unmatched. The CDR3 DNA is TGTGCCAGCTCAAAGGCGGACAGGGAAGCTTTCTTT. It is translated as CASSKADREAFF.

The chain employs TRBV9 and TRBJ2-1; 10 bases are shared with TRBD2. Germline CDR1 is SGDLS and CDR2 is YYNGEE. This CDR3 comprises 16 residues. V lost 1 base, J lost 9 bases, and 10 bases stayed unmatched. The CDR3 region is CASSVRGLAGVGEQFF. CDR3 nucleotide sequence: TGTGCCAGCAGCGTAAGAGGGCTAGCGGGAGTAGGTGAGCAGTTCTTC.

In its sample, this clone was seen once. This sequence joins TRBV19 and TRBJ1-1, with 7 bases identical to TRBD1. With V trimmed by 1 base and J by 1 base, 3 bases remained unmatched. CDR1 LNHDA and CDR2 SQIVND come from the germline V gene (reference sequence). The CDR3 extends over 15 amino acids. The CDR3 nucleotides are TGTGCCAGTAGTATAGGGCGACAGGGGAACACTGAAGCTTTCTTT. This codes for CASSIGRQGNTEAFF.

The V call is TRBV28, the J call TRBJ2-7; no clear D. Germline V CDR1 and CDR2: MDHEN, SYDVKM. Trimming took off 4 bases at V and 3 bases at J, with 7 bases between the two ends. CDR3 size: 12 residues. The CDR3 DNA follows: TGTGCCAGCAGTTATACTTACTACGAGCAGTACTTC. This sequence encodes CASSYTYYEQYF.

The chain carries TRBV11-3 and TRBJ2-7, with a tentative D call TRBD2 (5 bases). V lost 5 bases, J lost 0 bases, and 17 bases lay in between. Germline CDR1 and CDR2: SGHNT and YENEEA. The CDR3 spans 16 residues. The CDR3 spells CASSRGRGPSSYEQYF. As DNA, the CDR3 is TGTGCCAGCAGCCGGGGAAGAGGGCCGAGCTCCTACGAGCAGTACTTC. The variable domain in full, with the rest retrieved from reference TRBV11-3 and TRBJ2-7, is EAGVVQSPRYKIIEKKQPVAFWCNPISGHNTLYWYLQNLGQGPELLIRYENEEAVDDSQLPKDRFSAERLKGVDSTLKIQPAELGDSAVYLCASSRGRGPSSYEQYFGPGTRLTVT.

The V gene is TRBV29-1, the J gene TRBJ1-1; 7 bases align to TRBD1. CDR1 is SQVTM and CDR2 is ANQGSEA in the germline V gene. V shed 2 bases and J 5 bases; nucleotides not matched to a gene: 5. The CDR3 has 13 residues. DNA for the CDR3: TGCAGCGTTGAACCAGGGGGGTGGACTGAAGCTTTCTTT. It translates to CSVEPGGWTEAFF.

The J gene is TRBJ2-2, the V gene TRBV11-3; TRBD2 agrees at 7 bases. The CDR3 has 14 residues. The J segment lost 5 bases and the V segment lost 3 bases, leaving 3 bases of the junction unmatched. Germline CDR1 SGHNT, CDR2 YENEEA. The CDR3 reads CASSFSGGTGELFF. The CDR3 coding sequence is TGTGCCAGCAGCTTCTCCGGGGGGACCGGGGAGCTGTTTTTT.